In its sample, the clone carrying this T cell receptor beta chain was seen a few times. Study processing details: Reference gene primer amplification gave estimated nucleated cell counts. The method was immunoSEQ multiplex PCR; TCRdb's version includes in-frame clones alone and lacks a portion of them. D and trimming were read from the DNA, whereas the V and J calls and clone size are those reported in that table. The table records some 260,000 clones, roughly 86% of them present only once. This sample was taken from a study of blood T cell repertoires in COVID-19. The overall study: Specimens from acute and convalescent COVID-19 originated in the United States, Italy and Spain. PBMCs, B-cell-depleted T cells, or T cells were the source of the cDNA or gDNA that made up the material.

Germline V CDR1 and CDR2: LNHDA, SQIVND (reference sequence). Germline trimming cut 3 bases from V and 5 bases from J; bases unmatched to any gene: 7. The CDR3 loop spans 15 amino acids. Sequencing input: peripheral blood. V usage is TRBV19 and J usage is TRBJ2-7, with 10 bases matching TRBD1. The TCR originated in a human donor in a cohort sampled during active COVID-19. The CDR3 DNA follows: TGTGCCAGTAGTATTTACGGGACAGGGGTCAACGAGCAGTACTTC. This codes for CASSIYGTGVNEQYF.